This T cell receptor (beta chain) is from a study of CD8 T cells in Susac syndrome. Study results and limitations: The relatively small number of individuals in the TCR sequencing and HLA analysis was acknowledged by the study.

In the case of this clonotype: Its antigen is unidentified.

It was with random hexamers that about 0.45 to 1 ug RNA was reverse transcribed. TCRdb independently ran MiXCR on the immunoSEQ multiplex PCR reads; one entry per CDR3 protein. This sample carries fewer than 300,000 distinct CDR3 sequences, roughly 84% of them seen once, and the ten largest clones take approximately 0.11%. The CDR3 has 15 residues. The V and J ends lost 6 bases and 0 bases respectively, with 12 bases between them. Germline CDR1 and CDR2: ENHRY and SYGVKD. This TCR derives from a human donor with multiple sclerosis. This chain connects TRBV10-3 to TRBJ2-1, with D maybe TRBD2 (5 bases). The sample was CD8+ T cells from PBMCs. The CDR3 sequence: CAIRDGESSYNEQFF. The CDR3 DNA follows: TGTGCCATCAGAGACGGGGAGAGCTCCTACAATGAGCAGTTCTTC.